Shown below are 8 T cell receptor beta chains from a single sample sequenced in a study of blood T cell repertoires in COVID-19. Profiled with immunoSEQ multiplex PCR; TCRdb holds only in-frame clones, not every one. The sample records about 350,000 clones, around 87% being singletons. Sequenced sample: PBMCs or T cells enriched from blood (not recorded which). Source of these receptors: a woman in her 30s who had recovered from COVID-19.

The gene calls are TRBV5-1 and TRBJ1-1; the D is unclear. CDR1 SGHRS and CDR2 YFSETQ come from the germline V gene. The CDR3 has 15 amino acids. V was trimmed by 0 bases and J by 3 bases, leaving 12 bases between them. The CDR3 protein is CASSLVGYEDTEAFF. CDR3 nucleotide sequence: TGCGCCAGCAGCTTGGTTGGGTACGAGGACACTGAAGCTTTCTTT.

The chain couples TRBV4-1 to TRBJ1-2; no clear D gene. Germline V gene sequence: CDR1 MGHRA, CDR2 YSYEKL. V gave up 0 bases and J gave up 3 bases, with 11 bases separating them. CDR3 size: 15 residues. The CDR3 DNA reads TGCGCCAGCAGCCAAGATTTTCGTACAGACTATGGCTACACCTTC. It translates to CASSQDFRTDYGYTF.

V gene TRBV7-2 combines with J gene TRBJ1-3; TRBD1 matches at 7 bases. The germline V gene has CDR1 SGHTA and CDR2 FQGNSA. The V gene end was trimmed by 3 bases and the J gene end by 2 bases; junction bases not matched to a gene: 10. This CDR3 has 17 amino acids. Here the CDR3 reads CASSLQTDRHAGNTIYF. Written as DNA, the CDR3 is TGTGCCAGCAGCTTGCAAACGGACAGGCATGCTGGAAACACCATATATTTT.

In DNA, the CDR3 is TGTGCCAGCAGCTTGGGTACACCCAATGAGCAGTTCTTC. It codes for CASSLGTPNEQFF. The chain uses TRBV5-5 and TRBJ2-1; no clear D gene. Germline V gene data show CDR1 as SGHKS and CDR2 as YYEKEE (reference sequence). V lost 0 bases to trimming and J lost 6 bases, with 7 bases between them. There are 13 residues in the CDR3.

This chain links TRBV5-4 with TRBJ1-2; 7 nucleotides agree with TRBD1. With V trimmed by 2 bases and J by 4 bases, 8 bases remained unmatched. Germline CDR1 SGHNT, CDR2 YYREEE (reference sequence). The CDR3 covers 15 residues. Written as DNA, the CDR3 is TGTGCCAGCAGCTTTTTGGATGACAGGGTCTATGGCTACACCTTC. Its protein product is CASSFLDDRVYGYTF.

The chain has TRBV6-5 and TRBJ1-3; the D is unclear. Germline lookup yields CDR1 MNHEY and CDR2 SVGAGI. V shed 6 bases and J shed 2 bases, with 11 bases lying between them. The CDR3 spans 14 residues. Here the CDR3 DNA reads TGTGCCAGCAGCTCCCGGGAGGCTGGAAACACCATATATTTT. Its translation: CASSSREAGNTIYF.

The rearrangement joins TRBV2 to TRBJ1-2; TRBD1 matches 11 bases. J was trimmed by 4 bases and V by 7 bases; bases with no gene match: 5. CDR1 and CDR2 from the germline V gene are SNHLY and FYNNEI. The CDR3 contains 14 residues. CDR3 nucleotides: TGTGCCAGCATACTGGACAGGGGGCCCTATGGCTACACCTTC. The encoded protein is CASILDRGPYGYTF.

This clone was observed once. The chain recombines TRBV7-5 with TRBJ1-4; no DNA check was done on the table's D call, TRBD1. TRBV7-5 is tagged as a pseudogene. CDR3 length: 18 residues. CDR3 protein: CVRSSPTGGVYADEKLFF. The CDR3 DNA follows: TGTGTCAGAAGCTCCCCGACAGGGGGCGTTTACGCGGATGAAAAACTGTTTTTT.